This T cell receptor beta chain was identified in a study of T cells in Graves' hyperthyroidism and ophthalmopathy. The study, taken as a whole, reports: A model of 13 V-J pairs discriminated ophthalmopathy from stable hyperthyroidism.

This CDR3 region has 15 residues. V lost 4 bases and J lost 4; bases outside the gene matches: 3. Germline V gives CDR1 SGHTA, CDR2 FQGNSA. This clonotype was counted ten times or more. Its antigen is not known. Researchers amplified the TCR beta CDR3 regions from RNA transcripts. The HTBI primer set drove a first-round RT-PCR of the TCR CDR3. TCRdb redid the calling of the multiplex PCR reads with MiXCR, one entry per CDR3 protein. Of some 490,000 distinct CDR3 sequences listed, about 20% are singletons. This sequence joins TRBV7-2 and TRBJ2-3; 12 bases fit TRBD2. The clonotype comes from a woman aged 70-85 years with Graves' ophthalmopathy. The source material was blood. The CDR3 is CASSSWTSGADTQYF. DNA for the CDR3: TGTGCCAGCAGCTCCTGGACTAGCGGGGCAGATACGCAGTATTTT. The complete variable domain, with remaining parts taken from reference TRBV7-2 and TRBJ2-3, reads GAGVSQSPSNKVTEKGKDVELRCDPISGHTALYWYRQSLGQGLEFLIYFQGNSAPDKSGLPSDRFSAERTGGSVSTLTIQRTQQEDSAVYLCASSSWTSGADTQYFGPGTRLTVL.